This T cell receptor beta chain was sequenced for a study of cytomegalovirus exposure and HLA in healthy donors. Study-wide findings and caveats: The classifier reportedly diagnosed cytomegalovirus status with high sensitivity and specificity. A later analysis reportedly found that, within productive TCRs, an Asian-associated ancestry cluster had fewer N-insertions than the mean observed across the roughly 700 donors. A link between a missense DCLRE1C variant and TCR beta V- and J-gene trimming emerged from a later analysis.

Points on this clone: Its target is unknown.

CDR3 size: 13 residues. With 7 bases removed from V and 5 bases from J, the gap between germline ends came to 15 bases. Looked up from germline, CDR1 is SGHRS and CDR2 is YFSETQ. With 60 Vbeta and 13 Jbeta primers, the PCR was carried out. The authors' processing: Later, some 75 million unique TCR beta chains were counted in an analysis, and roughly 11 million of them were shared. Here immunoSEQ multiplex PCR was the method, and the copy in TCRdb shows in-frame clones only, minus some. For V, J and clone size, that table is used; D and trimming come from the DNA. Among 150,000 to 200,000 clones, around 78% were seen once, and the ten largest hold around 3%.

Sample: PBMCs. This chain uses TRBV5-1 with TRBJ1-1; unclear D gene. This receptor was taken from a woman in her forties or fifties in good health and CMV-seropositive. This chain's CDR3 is CASSGGERTEAFF. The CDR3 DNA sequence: TGCGCCAGCTCCGGCGGGGAGAGGACTGAAGCTTTCTTT. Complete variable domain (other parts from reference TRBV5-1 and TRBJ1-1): KAGVTQTPRYLIKTRGQQVTLSCSPISGHRSVSWYQQTPGQGLQFLFEYFSETQRNKGNFPGRFSGRQFSNSRSEMNVSTLELGDSALYLCASSGGERTEAFFGQGTRLTVV.